Each of the 25 T cell receptor beta chains below was sequenced from the same sample in a study of T cell responses to AZD1222 COVID-19 vaccine. The assay was immunoSEQ multiplex PCR, and TCRdb's table has in-frame clones only and misses some. The sample holds approximately 140,000 clones; roughly 89% are singletons and the top ten take 4% to 6%. The sample was peripheral blood, taken on day 0 of AZD1222 vaccination. Receptors originate from an adult in good health.

This chain uses TRBV6-5 with TRBJ1-2; unclear D gene. Trimming removed 7 bases at V and 3 bases at J, with 15 bases between. Germline-derived CDR1 and CDR2 are MNHEY and SVGAGI. There are 14 residues in the CDR3. The CDR3 region has the DNA TGTGCCAGCATCCCAAGGTGGGATGACTATGGCTACACCTTC. Its translation: CASIPRWDDYGYTF.

The V and J genes are TRBV5-8 and TRBJ2-3; D ambiguous. CDR1 is SGHTS and CDR2 is YDEGEE in the germline V gene. CDR3 length: 13 residues. With 4 bases removed from V and 6 bases from J, the gap between germline ends came to 12 bases. CDR3 sequence reads: CASSPLMRDTQYF. The CDR3 bases are TGTGCCAGCAGCCCCCTGATGAGGGATACGCAGTATTTT.

J is TRBJ2-1 and V is TRBV6-2 or TRBV6-3, with 7 bases that match TRBD2. Germline lookup yields CDR1 MNHEY and CDR2 SVGEGT. Unmatched junction bases numbered 10, after V lost 4 bases and J lost 4 bases. This CDR3 comprises 16 residues. The DNA for the CDR3 is TGTGCCAGCAGTTGGCTAGCGGAGGGAAATTACAATGAGCAGTTCTTC. Its translation is CASSWLAEGNYNEQFF.

The rearrangement joins TRBV4-2 to TRBJ1-5, with D unclear. CDR3 length equals 15 residues. The germline CDR1 and CDR2 sequences are LGHNA and YNFKEQ. Trimming stripped 0 bases from V and 7 bases from J, with 13 bases between. CDR3 protein: CASSQDPRREQPQHF. The CDR3 coding sequence is TGTGCCAGCAGCCAAGATCCCCGAAGGGAGCAGCCCCAGCATTTT.

The chain carries TRBV4-3 and TRBJ1-2; D remains unclear. Trimming removed 0 bases at V and 8 bases at J, with 16 bases between. The CDR3 is 15 residues long. Germline lookup yields CDR1 LGHNA and CDR2 YSLEER. The CDR3 sequence is CASSQDLPRVRGYTF. For the CDR3, the DNA is TGCGCCAGCAGCCAAGACCTACCTCGGGTTCGCGGCTACACCTTC.

The gene calls are TRBV6-5 and TRBJ1-5; 7 positions match TRBD1. Germline V lookup: CDR1 MNHEY, CDR2 SVGAGI. The CDR3 has 15 amino acids. The junction had 4 bases not matched to a gene; V was cut back by 5 bases and J by 0 bases. Here the CDR3 DNA reads TGTGCCAGCAGTCCGACAGGGTATAGCAATCAGCCCCAGCATTTT. It codes for CASSPTGYSNQPQHF.

CDR3 bases: TGCGCCAGCAGCCAATGGGGCAGGGGAAACTCTGGAAACACCATATATTTT. The encoded protein is CASSQWGRGNSGNTIYF. The rearrangement uses TRBV4-1 and TRBJ1-3, with a possible D match to TRBD1 (6 bases). Trimming shortened V by 2 bases and J by 0 bases, and 14 bases separated the two germline ends. The CDR3 loop spans 17 amino acids. Germline CDR1 and CDR2: MGHRA and YSYEKL.

The chain couples TRBV7-7 to TRBJ2-2; D is perhaps TRBD1 (6 bases). V was shortened by 1 base and J by 2 bases, with 11 bases between the two germline ends. The germline CDR1 and CDR2 sequences are SSHAT and FNYEAQ (reference sequence). The length of the CDR3 is 16 residues. CDR3 DNA: TGTGCCAGCAGCTTAGTGGGGGCCCCTAACACCGGGGAGCTGTTTTTT. Amino acid sequence: CASSLVGAPNTGELFF.

This chain connects TRBV27 to TRBJ2-7; 7 bases are a match to TRBD2. CDR3 size: 14 residues. V lost 10 bases to trimming and J lost 4 bases; unmatched junction nucleotides: 13. CDR1 is MNHEY, CDR2 SMNVEV, per germline (reference sequence). CDR3 protein: CATWASGFLYEQYF. CDR3 DNA: TGTGCCACCTGGGCTAGCGGATTCTTATACGAGCAGTACTTC.

The V gene is TRBV9, the J gene TRBJ2-7; the match to TRBD2 covers 10 bases. This CDR3 is 15 amino acids long. Germline V lookup: CDR1 SGDLS, CDR2 YYNGEE. V lost 0 bases and J lost 4; bases outside the gene matches: 4. The CDR3 region has the DNA TGTGCCAGCAGCGTAGCTAGCGGGAGTAGGTACGAGCAGTACTTC. Translation: CASSVASGSRYEQYF.

This chain joins TRBV27 and TRBJ1-2, with 7 bases lining up with TRBD1. Germline CDR1 MNHEY, CDR2 SMNVEV (reference sequence). The CDR3 consists of 12 residues. V trimming: 6 bases; J trimming: 5 bases; junction bases outside the gene matches: 3. CDR3 in amino acids: CASSATGYGYTF. The CDR3 bases are TGTGCCAGCAGCGCGACAGGGTATGGCTACACCTTC.

The chain combines TRBV20-1 with TRBJ1-2; D ambiguous. V was pared by 6 bases and J by 4 bases, with 9 bases between. The CDR3 runs 11 residues. Germline V gene sequence: CDR1 DFQATT, CDR2 SNEGSKA (reference sequence). CDR3 residues: CSARSGYGYTF. CDR3 in DNA: TGCAGTGCCCGTTCTGGCTATGGCTACACCTTC.

The CDR3 region has the DNA TGTGCCAGCGCTCCTCCGGGGGGTAACTATGGCTACACCTTC. Protein sequence: CASAPPGGNYGYTF. The V gene is TRBV2, the J gene TRBJ1-2; possibly TRBD1 for D (5 bases). Trimming pared 8 bases from V and 1 base from J, leaving 14 bases between. The CDR3 length is 14 residues. CDR1 is SNHLY and CDR2 is FYNNEI in the germline V gene.

The chain links TRBV20-1 to TRBJ2-1; D gene unclear. CDR1 is DFQATT, CDR2 SNEGSKA, per germline (reference sequence). This CDR3 comprises 12 residues. Trimming stripped 3 bases from V and 6 bases from J, with 9 bases between. CDR3 region: CSASGRVNEQFF. The CDR3, as DNA: TGCAGTGCTAGTGGTAGGGTCAATGAGCAGTTCTTC.

This rearrangement joins TRBV2 to TRBJ2-5; TRBD1 aligns across 7 bases. J lost 4 bases, V lost 7 bases, and 3 bases had no gene match. This CDR3 has 12 amino acids. Germline CDR1 is SNHLY and CDR2 is FYNNEI. Here the CDR3 DNA reads TGTGCCAGCAAGGGGGCCGTAGAGACCCAGTACTTC. It encodes CASKGAVETQYF.

This chain links TRBV3-1 (or the pseudogene TRBV3-2) with TRBJ2-5; maybe TRBD2 (6 bases). From germline, CDR1 is LGHDT and CDR2 YNNKEL (reference sequence). Between the trimmed V and J ends, which lost 1 base and 3 bases, there was a span of 18 bases. The CDR3 has 17 amino acids. This CDR3 reads CASSQAIDRETKETQYF. CDR3 DNA sequence: TGTGCCAGCAGCCAAGCCATAGACCGGGAGACGAAAGAGACCCAGTACTTC.

This chain joins TRBV27 and TRBJ1-5; TRBD1 matches 7 bases. Germline V CDR1 and CDR2: MNHEY, SMNVEV (reference sequence). Unmatched junction bases numbered 6, after V lost 6 bases and J lost 1 base. This CDR3 comprises 15 residues. Written as DNA, the CDR3 is TGTGCCAGCAGCCTCCTACAGGGGAGCAATCAGCCCCAGCATTTT. Translation: CASSLLQGSNQPQHF.

This chain links TRBV5-5 with TRBJ2-7; 11 nucleotides line up with TRBD2. The germline V gene has CDR1 SGHKS and CDR2 YYEKEE (reference sequence). The V segment lost 0 bases and the J segment 6 bases; nucleotides outside the gene matches: 5. The CDR3 runs to 15 residues. The CDR3 is CASSLVTSGSGEQYF. The CDR3 coding sequence is TGTGCCAGCAGCTTGGTTACTAGCGGGAGCGGCGAGCAGTACTTC.

The genes are TRBV19 and TRBJ2-6; D possibly uses TRBD1 or TRBD2 (5 bases each). The germline CDR1 and CDR2 sequences are LNHDA and SQIVND (reference sequence). The CDR3 covers 18 residues. V dropped 5 bases and J dropped 0 bases, with 17 bases sitting between them. The CDR3 is CASSVWDGAYSGANVLTF. For the CDR3, the DNA is TGTGCCAGTAGTGTTTGGGACGGCGCTTACTCTGGGGCCAACGTCCTGACTTTC.

This clone was picked up one time. The chain joins TRBV7-2 to TRBJ1-3, with 7 bases aligning to TRBD1. This CDR3 comprises 15 residues. CDR1 SGHTA and CDR2 FQGNSA come from the germline V gene. V gave up 3 bases and J gave up 4 bases; unmatched junction bases: 6. CDR3 DNA sequence: TGTGCCAGCAGCTTCGACAGGGCGGGAGGAAACACCATATATTTT. This translates into CASSFDRAGGNTIYF.

The chain carries TRBV6-6 and TRBJ2-1; 9 bases agree with TRBD2. J gave up 6 bases and V 0 bases, and 3 bases lay outside the gene matches. CDR1 and CDR2 (germline): MNHNY, SVGAGI (reference sequence). The CDR3 loop spans 15 amino acids. The CDR3 sequence: CASSYSGLAPNEQFF. The CDR3 DNA reads as TGTGCCAGCAGTTACTCGGGACTAGCCCCCAATGAGCAGTTCTTC.

This chain uses TRBV5-1 with TRBJ1-1; no firm D call. Looked up from germline, CDR1 is SGHRS and CDR2 is YFSETQ. Trimming pared 4 bases from V and 1 base from J, leaving 11 bases between. The CDR3 totals 14 residues. CDR3 sequence (DNA): TGCGCCAGCAGCCCCCAAGTAGGGAACACTGAAGCTTTCTTT. Translated, it gives CASSPQVGNTEAFF.

The rearrangement joins TRBV5-1 to TRBJ2-1, with 9 nucleotides matching TRBD1. J lost 7 bases, V lost 4 bases, and 9 bases had no gene match. The CDR3 runs to 15 residues. Germline assignment: CDR1 SGHRS and CDR2 YFSETQ. The CDR3, as DNA: TGCGCCAGCAGCATATCCGGGACAGGGTATAATGAGCAGTTCTTC. As protein: CASSISGTGYNEQFF.

To note about this clone: Other DNA sequences in this sample translate to the same CDR3. V gene TRBV7-9 combines with J gene TRBJ2-2; D perhaps matches TRBD2 (5 bases). There are 15 residues in the CDR3. Germline CDR1 and CDR2: SEHNR and FQNEAQ (reference sequence). V was shortened by 6 bases and J by 1 base, with 12 bases between the two germline ends. The CDR3 bases are TGTGCCAGCAGTCCCGCTGGAGGGAACACCGGGGAGCTGTTTTTT. Translating gives CASSPAGGNTGELFF.

J is TRBJ2-5 and V is TRBV12-3 or TRBV12-4, with TRBD2 identical over 8 bases. V lost 6 bases to trimming and J lost 3 bases; unmatched junction nucleotides: 3. The CDR3 runs to 13 residues. The DNA for the CDR3 is TGTGCCAGCAGACTAGCGGCCGAAGAGACCCAGTACTTC. Its protein product is CASRLAAEETQYF.